The subject of this entry is one T cell receptor (beta chain). The data derive from a study of sequential checkpoint blockade in melanoma. Whole-study context: Patients were randomized 1:1 to nivolumab-then-ipilimumab or ipilimumab-then-nivolumab first-line.

The table came from immunoSEQ multiplex PCR; TCRdb's copy has only in-frame clones and leaves some out. The top ten hold 20% to 30% of the sample, which has 3,000 to 4,500 clones, roughly 25% seen once. Indicated treatment: randomized to nivolumab then ipilimumab (arm A) or the reverse (arm B). V was pared by 2 bases and J by 0 bases, with 14 bases between. CDR1 and CDR2 (germline): LNHNV, YYDKDF (reference sequence). This CDR3 has 16 amino acids. The source is a human donor with melanoma. Sequenced material: tumor tissue (inferred from file names), taken from a patient given nivolumab and ipilimumab in sequence. The gene calls are TRBV15 and TRBJ2-7; D is possibly TRBD2 (5 bases). The CDR3 is CATSRLRSGSSYEQYF. The CDR3 DNA is TGTGCCACCAGCAGACTACGGAGCGGAAGCTCCTACGAGCAGTACTTC.